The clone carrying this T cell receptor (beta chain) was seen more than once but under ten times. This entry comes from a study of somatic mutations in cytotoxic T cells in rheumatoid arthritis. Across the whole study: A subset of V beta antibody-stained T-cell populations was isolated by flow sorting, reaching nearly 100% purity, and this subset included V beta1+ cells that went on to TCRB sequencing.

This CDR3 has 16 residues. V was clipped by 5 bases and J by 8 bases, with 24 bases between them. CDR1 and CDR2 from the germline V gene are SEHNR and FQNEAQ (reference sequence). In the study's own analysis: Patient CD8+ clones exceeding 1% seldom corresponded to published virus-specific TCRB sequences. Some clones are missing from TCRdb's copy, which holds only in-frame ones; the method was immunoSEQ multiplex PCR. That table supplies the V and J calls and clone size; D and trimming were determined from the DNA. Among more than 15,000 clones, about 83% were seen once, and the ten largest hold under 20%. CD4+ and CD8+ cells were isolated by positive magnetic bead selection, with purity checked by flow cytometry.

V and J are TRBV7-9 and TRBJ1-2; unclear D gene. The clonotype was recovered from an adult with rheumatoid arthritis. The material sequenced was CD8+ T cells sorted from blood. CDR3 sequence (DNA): TGTGCCAGCAGCCTACTCTTCGGGAACCCCTTGTACGGCTACACCTTC. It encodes CASSLLFGNPLYGYTF.